A single sample gave rise to the 18 T cell receptor beta chains below, sequenced in a study of lymphopenia after photon versus proton radiotherapy. Produced via immunoSEQ multiplex PCR; TCRdb's table is partial and in-frame only. The table shows over 25,000 clones, with over 75% occurring only once. The sample was peripheral blood, taken from a patient treated with proton-based radiotherapy. Receptor source: a woman in her seventies with pancreatic cancer.

The genes are TRBV5-1 and TRBJ2-7; D remains unclear. V was clipped by 3 bases and J by 3 bases, with 10 bases between them. This CDR3 comprises 13 residues. The germline gives CDR1 SGHRS, CDR2 YFSETQ. The CDR3 reads CASSSTPSYEQYF. CDR3 nucleotide sequence: TGCGCCAGCAGCTCTACCCCTAGCTACGAGCAGTACTTC.

V is TRBV28 and J is TRBJ2-3; 11 nucleotides align to TRBD2. This CDR3 region has 16 residues. Germline assignment: CDR1 MDHEN and CDR2 SYDVKM. Unmatched junction bases numbered 4, after V lost 5 bases and J lost 0 bases. CDR3 sequence: CASSKLAGASTDTQYF. DNA of the CDR3: TGTGCCAGCAGTAAACTAGCGGGAGCGAGCACAGATACGCAGTATTTT.

This sequence joins TRBV19 and TRBJ2-1; D perhaps matches TRBD1 (5 bases). V shed 3 bases and J shed 7 bases, with 10 bases lying between them. The CDR3 is 13 residues long. The germline CDR1 and CDR2 sequences are LNHDA and SQIVND (reference sequence). CDR3 region: CASSIASGNEQFF. CDR3 DNA sequence: TGTGCCAGTAGTATTGCATCAGGGAATGAGCAGTTCTTC.

This clone was seen only once. The V gene is TRBV19, the J gene TRBJ1-5; D gene ambiguous. This CDR3 spans 14 amino acids. The germline V gene has CDR1 LNHDA and CDR2 SQIVND (reference sequence). The germline V and J ends were trimmed by 4 bases and 5 bases, with 12 bases remaining between them. The CDR3 DNA reads as TGTGCCAGTAGTACAGTTGGCGGTTATCAGCCCCAGCATTTT. Protein: CASSTVGGYQPQHF.

For this clone: The junction differs from germline at one of its ends, possibly a read error. V usage is TRBV5-3 and J usage is TRBJ1-1; D ambiguous. TRBV5-3 is reported as an ORF; its role is uncertain. This CDR3 has 13 residues. As DNA, the CDR3 is TGTGCCAGCAGCTTGGGTATGAACACTGAAGCTTTCTTT. Protein sequence: CASSLGMNTEAFF.

This clone is categorized as medium-sized. The chain combines TRBV28 with TRBJ1-6; D is possibly TRBD1 (5 bases). Trimming shortened V by 6 bases and J by 8 bases, and 11 bases separated the two germline ends. In germline, CDR1 is MDHEN, CDR2 SYDVKM. The length of the CDR3 is 13 residues. The CDR3 spells CASSRSGYSPLHF. DNA of the CDR3: TGTGCCAGCAGCCGATCAGGGTATTCACCCCTCCACTTT.

J is TRBJ1-1 and V is TRBV30; perhaps TRBD1 as D (6 bases). The V end lost 3 bases, the J end lost 1 base, and 15 bases lay between the germline ends. CDR1 and CDR2 (germline): GTSNPN, SVGIG (reference sequence). The CDR3 runs to 15 residues. The CDR3 reads CAWRALDRANTEAFF. The CDR3 nucleotides are TGTGCCTGGAGGGCGTTGGACAGAGCGAACACTGAAGCTTTCTTT.

This clone appeared a single time. A read error may produce the germline difference seen at one junction end. This chain connects TRBV7-2 to TRBJ1-5, with no clear D. CDR1 and CDR2 from the germline V gene are SGHTA and FQGNSA. The CDR3 runs 13 residues. CDR3 sequence: CASSPHPDHPQHF. The CDR3 DNA follows: TGTGCCAGCAGTCCCCATCCCGATCATCCCCAGCATTTT.

The chain recombines TRBV4-2 with TRBJ1-1, with a possible D match to TRBD1 (5 bases). This CDR3 region has 15 residues. V gave up 0 bases and J gave up 4 bases, with 12 bases separating them. Germline-derived CDR1 and CDR2 are LGHNA and YNFKEQ. The chain's CDR3 is CASSQDGGLGTEAFF. The CDR3, as DNA: TGTGCCAGCAGCCAAGACGGGGGTCTCGGCACTGAAGCTTTCTTT.

V and J are TRBV19 and TRBJ2-7; TRBD2 is a possible D gene (6 bases). Germline V lookup: CDR1 LNHDA, CDR2 SQIVND (reference sequence). Trimming left V 10 bases short and J 3 bases short, with 10 bases between. The CDR3 covers 11 residues. CDR3 region: CATGLRYEQYF. The CDR3 nucleotides are TGTGCCACGGGACTTCGCTACGAGCAGTACTTC.

The CDR3 reads CASSPGEETQYF. The CDR3 DNA is TGTGCCAGCTCACCGGGCGAAGAGACCCAGTACTTC. This chain uses TRBV18 with TRBJ2-5; D is unclear. The CDR3 contains 12 residues. Trimming left V 3 bases short and J 3 bases short, with 5 bases between. Germline V lookup: CDR1 KGHSH, CDR2 LQKENI.

The V and J genes are TRBV5-5 and TRBJ1-1; D is uncertain. CDR3 size: 15 residues. Germline assignment: CDR1 SGHKS and CDR2 YYEKEE (reference sequence). Trimming stripped 4 bases from V and 3 bases from J, with 16 bases between. The CDR3 sequence is CASSGIGARDTEAFF. DNA for the CDR3: TGTGCCAGCAGCGGCATCGGCGCGAGAGACACTGAAGCTTTCTTT.

On this clone: A junction end diverges from the germline sequence, so it may reflect a read error. V is TRBV7-8 and J is TRBJ2-7; 7 nucleotides match TRBD1. CDR3 length: 14 residues. Germline-derived CDR1 and CDR2 are SGHVS and FQNEAQ. CDR3 in DNA: TGTGCCGGCAGCTTCCCCGACAGGGTCTACGAGCAGTACTTC. Its translation: CAGSFPDRVYEQYF. The full variable domain, in which reference TRBV7-8 and TRBJ2-7 provide the parts outside the CDR3, is GAGVSQSPRYKVAKRGQDVALRCDPISGHVSLFWYQQALGQGPEFLTYFQNEAQLDKSGLPSDRFFAERPEGSVSTLKIQRTQQEDSAVYLCAGSFPDRVYEQYFGPGTRLTVT.

V is TRBV11-2 and J is TRBJ2-2; possibly TRBD1 or TRBD2 for D (5 bases each). Between the trimmed V and J ends, which lost 5 bases and 2 bases, there was a span of 15 bases. Per germline, CDR1 SGHAT and CDR2 FQNNGV. The CDR3 consists of 16 residues. This CDR3 is CASSAGAGVNTGELFF. CDR3 sequence (DNA): TGTGCCAGCAGCGCCGGGGCGGGTGTCAACACCGGGGAGCTGTTTTTT.

This rearrangement joins TRBV28 to TRBJ1-4, with unresolved D. Trimming stripped 5 bases from V and 5 bases from J, with 3 bases between. This CDR3 contains 11 residues. The V gene's germline CDR1 is MDHEN and CDR2 SYDVKM. The CDR3 region is CASSDNEKLFF. DNA for the CDR3: TGTGCCAGCAGTGACAATGAAAAACTGTTTTTT.

The V gene is TRBV7-8, the J gene TRBJ1-5; D remains ambiguous. Trimming removed 4 bases from V and 3 bases from J, with 10 bases in between. Germline values: CDR1 SGHVS, CDR2 FQNEAQ. This CDR3 contains 14 residues. CDR3 DNA: TGTGCCAGCAGCTCTCGGGTCCTCAATCAGCCCCAGCATTTT. It specifies CASSSRVLNQPQHF.

In this sample, this clone turned up once. CDR3: CASSTGLRLAGGSNTGELFF. CDR3 nucleotides: TGTGCCAGCAGCACAGGTTTGAGGCTAGCGGGAGGTTCGAACACCGGGGAGCTGTTTTTT. The chain links TRBV2 to TRBJ2-2, with 11 bases identical to TRBD2. Germline assignment: CDR1 SNHLY and CDR2 FYNNEI. The CDR3 is made up of 20 amino acids. V gave up 6 bases and J gave up 0 bases; unmatched junction bases: 15.

Points on this clone: A read error may account for a junction end that differs from germline. The chain couples TRBV7-7 to TRBJ2-5; D perhaps matches TRBD2 (6 bases). The CDR3 is 17 residues long. Per germline, CDR1 SSHAT and CDR2 FNYEAQ (reference sequence). CDR3 sequence (DNA): TGTGCTAGCAGCCCCCGCACAAGCTTAGCCGGAGGGGAGACCCAGTACTTC. This codes for CASSPRTSLAGGETQYF.